This TCR beta chain was recovered during a study of T cells in Graves' hyperthyroidism and ophthalmopathy. Study-wide results and caveats: Most expanded thyroid clonotypes above 0.001 recurred in blood.

J was trimmed by 7 bases and V by 3 bases; bases with no gene match: 4. The CDR3 contains 15 residues. Germline V gene sequence: CDR1 MGHDK, CDR2 SYGVNS. Amplification targeted TCR beta CDR3 regions from RNA transcripts. First-round RT-PCR with HTBI primers amplified the TCR CDR3 region. One entry per CDR3 protein results from TCRdb running MiXCR on the multiplex PCR reads. This table holds 250,000 or so distinct CDR3 sequences, around 15% found once. Diagnoses were made from clinical symptoms, serum measures (thyroxine and TRAb), thyroid ultrasound and orbital computed tomography. PBMCs were collected from an approximately 9.5 ml volume of fresh peripheral blood. This clonotype was counted at least ten times. Its specificity is not known.

The TCR sequence derives from a woman aged 45-60 years with Graves' hyperthyroidism that later progressed to Graves' ophthalmopathy. This sequence joins TRBV25-1 and TRBJ2-1; 12 bases map to TRBD2. The sequencing input was blood. The CDR3 loop is CASSETSGRRNEQFF. CDR3 DNA: TGTGCCAGCAGTGAGACTAGCGGGAGAAGGAATGAGCAGTTCTTC.